This TCR beta chain originates from a study of blood T cells in healthy people across ages. Study results and limitations: Donor CMV status, an unknown factor, possibly confounded changes in expanded clonotypes.

This CDR3 has 14 amino acids. The V gene's germline CDR1 is DFQATT and CDR2 SNEGSKA (reference sequence). The J segment lost 5 bases and the V segment lost 5 bases, leaving 7 bases of the junction unmatched. This clonotype appeared many times. Its cognate antigen is unknown. For the second PCR, which ran for about 7 to 11 cycles, a sample-barcoded 5' primer and a J-beta primer mix were used. CDR3-containing paired-end reads numbered at least 2.5 million in each sample. TCRdb called the 5' RACE reads again in MiXCR, with one record for every CDR3 protein. In the table there are approximately 810,000 distinct CDR3 sequences, around 30% of which are singletons.

The clonotype originates from a woman older than 75 in good health. The source material was blood. J is TRBJ2-1 and V is TRBV20-1, with 9 bases identical to TRBD1. The CDR3 DNA reads TGCAGTGCTTTCCCGGGACAGGGCCACAATGAGCAGTTCTTC. Amino acids: CSAFPGQGHNEQFF.